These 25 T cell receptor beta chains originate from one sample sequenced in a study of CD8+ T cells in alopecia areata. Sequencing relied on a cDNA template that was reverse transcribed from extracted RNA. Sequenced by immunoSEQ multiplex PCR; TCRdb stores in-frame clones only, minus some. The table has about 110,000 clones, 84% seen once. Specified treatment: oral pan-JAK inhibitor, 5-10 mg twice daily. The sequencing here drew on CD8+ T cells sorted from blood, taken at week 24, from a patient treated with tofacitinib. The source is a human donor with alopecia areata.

Here the CDR3 reads CASSPSGGAYEQYF. In nucleotides, the CDR3 is TGTGCCAGCAGCCCCTCAGGCGGGGCCTACGAGCAGTACTTC. The chain carries TRBV7-6 and TRBJ2-7; D is perhaps TRBD2 (6 bases). V lost 5 bases and J lost 2, with 13 bases in between. Germline lookup yields CDR1 SGHVS and CDR2 FNYEAQ. CDR3 length: 14 residues.

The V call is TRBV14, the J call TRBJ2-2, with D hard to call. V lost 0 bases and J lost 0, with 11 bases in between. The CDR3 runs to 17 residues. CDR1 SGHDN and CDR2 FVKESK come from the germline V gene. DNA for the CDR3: TGTGCCAGCAGCCAAGATCAGCTGGAAACGAACACCGGGGAGCTGTTTTTT. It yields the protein CASSQDQLETNTGELFF.

CDR3 amino acids: CASIEEPNYGYTF. DNA of the CDR3: TGTGCCAGCATCGAGGAGCCTAACTATGGCTACACCTTC. The gene calls are TRBV28 and TRBJ1-2, with D unresolved. The CDR3 loop spans 13 amino acids. V was clipped by 7 bases and J by 0 bases, with 9 bases between them. Germline lookup yields CDR1 MDHEN and CDR2 SYDVKM.

The CDR3 spells CAAGGLAGGPSSSYNEQFF. CDR3 DNA: TGTGCCGCCGGGGGTCTAGCGGGGGGCCCGTCTAGCTCCTACAATGAGCAGTTCTTC. This chain links TRBV21-1 with TRBJ2-1; the listed D gene, TRBD2, was not tested against the DNA. TRBV21-1 is classified as a pseudogene. The CDR3 runs to 19 residues.

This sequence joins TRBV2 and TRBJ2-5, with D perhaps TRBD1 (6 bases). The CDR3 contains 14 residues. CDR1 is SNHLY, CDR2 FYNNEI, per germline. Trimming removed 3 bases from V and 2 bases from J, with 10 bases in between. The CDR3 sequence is CASSDRGNQETQYF. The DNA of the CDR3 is TGTGCCAGCAGTGATAGGGGGAATCAAGAGACCCAGTACTTC.

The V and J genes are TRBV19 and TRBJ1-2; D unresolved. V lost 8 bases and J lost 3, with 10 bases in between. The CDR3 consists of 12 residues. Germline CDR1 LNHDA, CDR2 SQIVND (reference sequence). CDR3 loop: CASWQVDYGYTF. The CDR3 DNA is TGTGCCAGTTGGCAGGTTGACTATGGCTACACCTTC.

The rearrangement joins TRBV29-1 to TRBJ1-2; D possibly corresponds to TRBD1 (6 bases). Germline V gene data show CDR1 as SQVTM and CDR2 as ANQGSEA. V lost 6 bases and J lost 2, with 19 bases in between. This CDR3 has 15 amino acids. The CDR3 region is CSVLGATTGNYGYTF. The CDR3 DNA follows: TGCAGCGTACTTGGGGCTACGACAGGAAACTATGGCTACACCTTC.

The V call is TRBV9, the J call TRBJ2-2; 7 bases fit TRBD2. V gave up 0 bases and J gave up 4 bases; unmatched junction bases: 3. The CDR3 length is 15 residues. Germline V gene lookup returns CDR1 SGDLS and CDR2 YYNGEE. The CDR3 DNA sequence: TGTGCCAGCAGCGTAGATGGCGGGGGCACCGGGGAGCTGTTTTTT. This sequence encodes CASSVDGGGTGELFF.

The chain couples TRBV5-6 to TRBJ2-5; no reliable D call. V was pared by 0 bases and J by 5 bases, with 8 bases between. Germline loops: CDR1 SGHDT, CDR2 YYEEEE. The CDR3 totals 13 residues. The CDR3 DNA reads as TGTGCCAGCAGCTTGGGAGTCCAGGAGACCCAGTACTTC. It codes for CASSLGVQETQYF.

The CDR3 loop reads CASSNGLAGWGTTDTQYF. The CDR3 DNA sequence: TGTGCCAGCAGCAACGGACTAGCGGGGTGGGGGACCACAGATACGCAGTATTTT. The V and J genes are TRBV5-4 and TRBJ2-3; 12 bases are a match to TRBD2. Germline CDR1 SGHNT, CDR2 YYREEE (reference sequence). J gave up 2 bases and V 4 bases, and 11 bases lay outside the gene matches. This CDR3 comprises 18 residues.

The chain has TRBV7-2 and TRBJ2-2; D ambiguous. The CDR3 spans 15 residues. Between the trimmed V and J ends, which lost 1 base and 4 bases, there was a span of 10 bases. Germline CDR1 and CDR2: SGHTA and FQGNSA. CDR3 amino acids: CASSLVGDVTGELFF. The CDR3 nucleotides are TGTGCCAGCAGCTTAGTAGGAGACGTCACCGGGGAGCTGTTTTTT. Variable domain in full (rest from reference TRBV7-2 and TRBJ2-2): GAGVSQSPSNKVTEKGKDVELRCDPISGHTALYWYRQSLGQGLEFLIYFQGNSAPDKSGLPSDRFSAERTGGSVSTLTIQRTQQEDSAVYLCASSLVGDVTGELFFGEGSRLTVL.

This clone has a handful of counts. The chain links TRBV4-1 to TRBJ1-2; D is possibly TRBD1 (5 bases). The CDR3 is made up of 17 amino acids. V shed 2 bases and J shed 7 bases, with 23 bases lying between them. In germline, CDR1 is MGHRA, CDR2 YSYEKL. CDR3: CASSQPGRVSWVGGYTF. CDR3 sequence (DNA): TGCGCCAGCAGCCAACCGGGACGGGTATCCTGGGTTGGTGGCTACACCTTC.

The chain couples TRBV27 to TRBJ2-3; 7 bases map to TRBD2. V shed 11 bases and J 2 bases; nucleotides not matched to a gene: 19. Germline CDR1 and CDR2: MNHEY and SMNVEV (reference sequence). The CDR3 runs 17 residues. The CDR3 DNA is TGTGCCGCATCCGGAGGAGCGGGGACCCCCCTCACAGATACGCAGTATTTT. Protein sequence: CAASGGAGTPLTDTQYF.

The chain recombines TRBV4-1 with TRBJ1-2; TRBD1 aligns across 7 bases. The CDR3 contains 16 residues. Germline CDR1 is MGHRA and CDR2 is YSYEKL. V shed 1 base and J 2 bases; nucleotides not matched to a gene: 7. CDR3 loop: CASSQVWTGQNYGYTF. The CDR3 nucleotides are TGCGCCAGCAGCCAAGTATGGACAGGCCAGAACTATGGCTACACCTTC.

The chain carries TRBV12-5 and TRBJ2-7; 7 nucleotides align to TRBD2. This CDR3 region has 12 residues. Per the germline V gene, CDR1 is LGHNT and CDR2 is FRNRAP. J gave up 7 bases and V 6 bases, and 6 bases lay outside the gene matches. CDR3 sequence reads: CASGPAGREQYF. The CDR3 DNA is TGTGCTAGTGGACCAGCGGGGAGGGAGCAGTACTTC. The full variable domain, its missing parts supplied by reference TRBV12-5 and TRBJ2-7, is DARVTQTPRHKVTEMGQEVTMRCQPILGHNTVFWYRQTMMQGLELLAYFRNRAPLDDSGMPKDRFSAEMPDATLATLKIQPSEPRDSAVYFCASGPAGREQYFGPGTRLTVT.

The CDR3: CASSSPTGGSETQYF. The CDR3 DNA reads TGTGCCAGCAGCTCCCCGACAGGGGGTTCAGAGACCCAGTACTTC. The chain carries TRBV7-9 and TRBJ2-5; TRBD1 aligns across 9 bases. Germline CDR1 reads SEHNR; CDR2 reads FQNEAQ (reference sequence). Trimming cost V 4 bases and J 4 bases; bases outside gene matches: 7. The CDR3 consists of 15 residues.

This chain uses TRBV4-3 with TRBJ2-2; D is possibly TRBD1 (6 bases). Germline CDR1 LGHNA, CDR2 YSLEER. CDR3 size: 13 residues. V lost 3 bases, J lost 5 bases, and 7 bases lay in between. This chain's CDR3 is CASSHTGTGELFF. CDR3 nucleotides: TGCGCCAGCAGCCACACAGGGACCGGGGAGCTGTTTTTT.

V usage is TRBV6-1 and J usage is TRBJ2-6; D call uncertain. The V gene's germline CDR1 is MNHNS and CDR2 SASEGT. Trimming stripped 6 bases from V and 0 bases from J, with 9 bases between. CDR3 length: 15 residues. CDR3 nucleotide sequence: TGTGCCAGCAGAGCAAAGAGCTCTGGGGCCAACGTCCTGACTTTC. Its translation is CASRAKSSGANVLTF.

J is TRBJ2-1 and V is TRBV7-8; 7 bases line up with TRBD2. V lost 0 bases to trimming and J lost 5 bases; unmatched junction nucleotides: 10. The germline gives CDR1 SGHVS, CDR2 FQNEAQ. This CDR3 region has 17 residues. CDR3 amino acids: CASSLASSGALNNEQFF. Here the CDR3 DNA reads TGTGCCAGCAGCTTAGCGTCTAGCGGCGCTCTTAACAATGAGCAGTTCTTC.

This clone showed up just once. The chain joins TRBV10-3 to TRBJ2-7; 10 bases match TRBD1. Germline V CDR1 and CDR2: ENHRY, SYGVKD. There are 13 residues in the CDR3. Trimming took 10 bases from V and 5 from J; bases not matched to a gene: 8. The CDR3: CATLTGGLDEQYF. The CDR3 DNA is TGTGCCACCTTGACAGGGGGCTTAGACGAGCAGTACTTC.

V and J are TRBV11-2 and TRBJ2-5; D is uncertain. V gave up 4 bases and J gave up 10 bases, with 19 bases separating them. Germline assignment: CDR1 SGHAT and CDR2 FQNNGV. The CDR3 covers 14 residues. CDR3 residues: CASSSTSRHLLQYF. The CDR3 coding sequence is TGTGCCAGCAGCTCTACTTCTCGTCACCTTCTCCAGTACTTC.

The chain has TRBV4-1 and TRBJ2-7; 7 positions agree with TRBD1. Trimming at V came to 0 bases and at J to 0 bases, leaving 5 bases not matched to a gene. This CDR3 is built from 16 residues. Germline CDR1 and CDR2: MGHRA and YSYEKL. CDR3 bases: TGCGCCAGCAGCCAAGAGGGACAGCCGACCTCCTACGAGCAGTACTTC. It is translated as CASSQEGQPTSYEQYF.

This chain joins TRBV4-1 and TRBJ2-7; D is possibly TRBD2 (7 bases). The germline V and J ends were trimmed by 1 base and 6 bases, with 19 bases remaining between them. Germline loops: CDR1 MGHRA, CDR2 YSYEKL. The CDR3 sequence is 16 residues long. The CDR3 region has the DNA TGCGCCAGCAGCCAAGCCACTGCCCGGGGGGCGGGCGAGCAGTACTTC. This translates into CASSQATARGAGEQYF.

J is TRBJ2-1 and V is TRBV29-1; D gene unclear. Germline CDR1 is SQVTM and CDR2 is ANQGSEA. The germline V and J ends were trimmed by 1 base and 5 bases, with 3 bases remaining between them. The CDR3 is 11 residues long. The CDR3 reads CSVEGDNEQFF. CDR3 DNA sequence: TGCAGCGTTGAAGGGGACAATGAGCAGTTCTTC.

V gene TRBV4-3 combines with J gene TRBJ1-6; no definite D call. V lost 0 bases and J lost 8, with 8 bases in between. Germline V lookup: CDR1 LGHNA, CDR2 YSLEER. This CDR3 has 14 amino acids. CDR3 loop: CASSQDGQDSPLHF. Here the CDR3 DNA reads TGCGCCAGCAGCCAAGACGGTCAGGATTCACCCCTCCACTTT.